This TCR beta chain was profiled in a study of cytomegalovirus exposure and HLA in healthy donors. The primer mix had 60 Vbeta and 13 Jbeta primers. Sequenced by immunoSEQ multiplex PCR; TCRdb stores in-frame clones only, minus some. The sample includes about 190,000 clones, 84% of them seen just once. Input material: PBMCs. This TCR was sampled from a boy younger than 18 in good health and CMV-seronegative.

The CDR3 nucleotides are TGTGCCAGCAGCTTAAACAGGGGACAGGGGGGGGGACAGCCCCAGCATTTT. This sequence encodes CASSLNRGQGGGQPQHF. This sequence joins TRBV13 and TRBJ1-5; 11 positions agree with TRBD1. The junction had 10 bases not matched to a gene; V was cut back by 2 bases and J by 7 bases. The V gene's germline CDR1 is PRHDT and CDR2 FYEKMQ (reference sequence). The CDR3 loop spans 17 amino acids.